The entry that follows covers one T cell receptor (beta chain) sequence. This sample is part of a study of blood T cell repertoires in COVID-19. Only in-frame clones appear in the TCRdb table, and some are missing; sequencing was by immunoSEQ multiplex PCR. The profile shows 200,000 to 250,000 clones, 85% to 90% of them singletons. The cohort comprised adults aged about 18 to 90 years residing in about two dozen US areas. The CDR3 has 16 amino acids. J was trimmed by 5 bases and V by 7 bases; bases with no gene match: 15. CDR1 and CDR2 (germline): SNHLY, FYNNEI. J is TRBJ2-5 and V is TRBV2; 8 bases are shared with TRBD1. The clonotype comes from a woman aged 50 to 65 with acute COVID-19. Sequenced input: PBMCs or T cells enriched from blood (not recorded which). The CDR3 loop is CASTQNRAGGAETQYF. The CDR3 DNA sequence: TGTGCCAGCACCCAGAACAGGGCAGGGGGCGCGGAGACCCAGTACTTC.